This TCR beta chain comes out of a study of blood T cell repertoires in COVID-19. Study context: Sites across the United States, Italy and Spain contributed samples from acute and convalescent COVID-19. Sample material is recorded as cDNA or gDNA derived from T cells, B-cell-depleted T cells, or PBMCs.

CDR1 is SGHVS and CDR2 is FQNEAQ in the germline V gene. This CDR3 is built from 14 residues. The V gene lost 4 bases and the J gene lost 6 bases, with 15 bases spanning the gap. As handled by the study authors: The authors estimated nucleated cell counts from reference gene primer amplification. The data were produced by immunoSEQ multiplex PCR, yet TCRdb's version contains in-frame clones alone and is incomplete. V, J and clone size are those of that table, while D and trimming were read from the DNA. This table holds 30,000 to 40,000 clones, around 80% found once. The TCR was taken from an elderly man with active or convalescent COVID-19. The chain recombines TRBV7-8 with TRBJ1-2; D perhaps matches TRBD1 (5 bases). Sequenced input: peripheral blood. The CDR3 DNA sequence: TGTGCCAGCAGCTGGGGGGACTACAACCATGGCTACACCTTC. Protein: CASSWGDYNHGYTF.